This T cell receptor beta chain was captured by sequencing in a study of blood T cell repertoires in COVID-19. Repertoires were generated with immunoSEQ multiplex PCR, while TCRdb's copy carries only in-frame clones and drops some. Among roughly 270,000 clones listed, 70% to 90% were seen once. Trimming took 1 base from V and 4 from J, leaving 12 bases between them. Per germline, CDR1 SGHKS and CDR2 YYEKEE (reference sequence). The CDR3 is made up of 15 amino acids. This sequence joins TRBV5-5 and TRBJ2-1; no reliable D call. The material sequenced was peripheral blood. The receptor was isolated from a middle-aged man with active or convalescent COVID-19. The CDR3, as DNA: TGTGCCAGCAGCTTGATTCAATCCAATTACAATGAGCAGTTCTTC. This gives the protein CASSLIQSNYNEQFF. The full variable domain, in which reference TRBV5-5 and TRBJ2-1 provide the parts outside the CDR3, is DAGVTQSPTHLIKTRGQQVTLRCSPISGHKSVSWYQQVLGQGPQFIFQYYEKEERGRGNFPDRFSARQFPNYSSELNVNALLLGDSALYLCASSLIQSNYNEQFFGPGTRLTVL.